What follows are 2 T cell receptor beta chains derived from one specimen sequenced in a study of CD8+ T cells in alopecia areata. The treatment is: oral pan-JAK inhibitor, 5-10 mg twice daily. The authors extracted RNA and reverse transcribed it into cDNA as the sequencing template. Assay used: immunoSEQ multiplex PCR; TCRdb lists only in-frame clones, some missing. The table includes fewer than 250,000 clones, over 40% detected once. Sequenced material: CD4+ T cells sorted from blood, taken between weeks 36 and 40, from a patient treated with tofacitinib. The receptors stem from a human donor with alopecia areata.

This clone was found a few times. The V call is TRBV7-9, the J call TRBJ2-5, with TRBD1 matching over 8 bases. The V and J ends lost 5 bases and 4 bases, in that order; junction bases with no gene match: 3. This CDR3 has 13 residues. Germline V gives CDR1 SEHNR, CDR2 FQNEAQ (reference sequence). CDR3 bases: TGTGCCAGCAGCGCAGGGGGCGCAGAGACCCAGTACTTC. As protein: CASSAGGAETQYF.

The V call is TRBV20-1, the J call TRBJ2-1; D is unresolved. This CDR3 region has 11 residues. V shed 4 bases and J shed 9 bases, with 10 bases lying between them. From germline, CDR1 is DFQATT and CDR2 SNEGSKA (reference sequence). The CDR3 coding sequence is TGCAGTGCTATAGAGCCGGTTGAGCAGTTCTTC. It encodes CSAIEPVEQFF.